These 29 T cell receptor beta chains share one sample of origin, sequenced in a study of cytomegalovirus exposure and HLA in healthy donors. PCR used 60 Vbeta primers and 13 Jbeta primers. Measured with immunoSEQ multiplex PCR; TCRdb has only the in-frame clones, and not every one. The sample has under 300,000 clones, approximately 84% seen once. The sequenced sample consisted of PBMCs. These TCRs come from a woman aged 40 to 49 in good health and CMV-seropositive.

The chain carries TRBV27 and TRBJ2-2; 8 nucleotides align to TRBD2. From germline, CDR1 is MNHEY and CDR2 SMNVEV (reference sequence). The CDR3 is 16 residues long. The V and J ends lost 7 bases and 4 bases, in that order; junction bases with no gene match: 11. The CDR3 is CASKVFGAGGTGELFF. Here the CDR3 DNA reads TGTGCCAGCAAAGTATTCGGGGCGGGGGGCACCGGGGAGCTGTTTTTT.

The rearrangement joins TRBV11-2 to TRBJ2-2; 8 bases are shared with TRBD2. Trimming removed 4 bases from V and 0 bases from J; junction bases left unmatched: 4. There are 16 residues in the CDR3. CDR1 and CDR2 from the germline V gene are SGHAT and FQNNGV. CDR3 DNA: TGTGCCAGCAGCTCCCGACTAGCGTCGAACACCGGGGAGCTGTTTTTT. Residues: CASSSRLASNTGELFF.

J is TRBJ1-2 and V is TRBV7-3; weak D call: TRBD1 (5 bases). Trimming left V 4 bases short and J 2 bases short, with 14 bases between. CDR1 and CDR2 (germline): SGHTA, FQGTGA. The CDR3 has 15 residues. CDR3 nucleotide sequence: TGTGCCAGCAGCTCAGATCCCTGGGGCAACTATGGCTACACCTTC. It specifies CASSSDPWGNYGYTF. The whole variable domain, filled in from reference TRBV7-3 and TRBJ1-2, reads GAGVSQTPSNKVTEKGKYVELRCDPISGHTALYWYRQSLGQGPEFLIYFQGTGAADDSGLPNDRFFAVRPEGSVSTLKIQRTERGDSAVYLCASSSDPWGNYGYTFGSGTRLTVV.

This clone appeared a single time. The chain recombines TRBV5-5 with TRBJ2-7; no reliable D call. CDR1 and CDR2 (germline): SGHKS, YYEKEE (reference sequence). The CDR3 is 13 amino acids. V lost 2 bases to trimming and J lost 4 bases, with 10 bases between them. The CDR3 reads CASSLGNYYEQYF. CDR3 bases: TGTGCCAGCAGCTTAGGAAACTATTACGAGCAGTACTTC.

The chain employs TRBV5-8 and TRBJ2-5, with TRBD2 matching 12 bases. Unmatched junction bases numbered 2, after V lost 0 bases and J lost 5 bases. CDR1 and CDR2 (germline): SGHTS, YDEGEE. The CDR3 covers 15 residues. CDR3: CASSLGLAGGETQYF. The CDR3 coding sequence is TGTGCCAGCAGCTTGGGTCTAGCGGGAGGGGAGACCCAGTACTTC.

This chain links TRBV5-6 with TRBJ1-5; the D is unclear. Trimming cost V 0 bases and J 3 bases, with 7 bases left between them. This CDR3 has 14 residues. Germline-derived CDR1 and CDR2 are SGHDT and YYEEEE. For the CDR3, the DNA is TGTGCCAGCAGCTTGGGGAGTATCAATCAGCCCCAGCATTTT. It specifies CASSLGSINQPQHF.

V gene TRBV2 combines with J gene TRBJ2-7; 9 positions match TRBD2. Losses at the gene ends were 6 bases for V and 2 bases for J; bases not matched to a gene: 11. Germline values: CDR1 SNHLY, CDR2 FYNNEI. The CDR3 is 16 amino acids. The CDR3 region is CASSPRGGRAPYEQYF. As DNA, the CDR3 is TGTGCCAGCAGCCCTCGGGGCGGGAGGGCCCCCTACGAGCAGTACTTC. Complete variable domain (other parts from reference TRBV2 and TRBJ2-7): EPEVTQTPSHQVTQMGQEVILRCVPISNHLYFYWYRQILGQKVEFLVSFYNNEISEKSEIFDDQFSVERPDGSNFTLKIRSTKLEDSAMYFCASSPRGGRAPYEQYFGPGTRLTVT.

The V gene is TRBV11-2, the J gene TRBJ1-4, with 9 bases that match TRBD1. The CDR3 totals 15 residues. Germline V gene data show CDR1 as SGHAT and CDR2 as FQNNGV. V lost 5 bases and J lost 7; bases outside the gene matches: 8. The CDR3 loop is CASSPDRGWAEKLFF. The CDR3 region has the DNA TGTGCCAGCAGCCCGGACAGGGGTTGGGCTGAAAAACTGTTTTTT.

V is TRBV4-3 and J is TRBJ1-1, with 11 nucleotides matching TRBD1. There are 16 residues in the CDR3. Unmatched junction bases numbered 3, after V lost 2 bases and J lost 1 base. Germline CDR1 is LGHNA and CDR2 is YSLEER. CDR3 nucleotides: TGCGCCAGCAGCCAACCGGGACAGGGGGGGAACACTGAAGCTTTCTTT. Residues: CASSQPGQGGNTEAFF.

V gene TRBV28 combines with J gene TRBJ2-3, with TRBD2 matching over 13 bases. The CDR3 is made up of 16 amino acids. The V and J ends lost 8 bases and 1 base, in that order; junction bases with no gene match: 6. Germline CDR1 is MDHEN and CDR2 is SYDVKM. CDR3 nucleotides: TGTGCCAGCGGGACTAGCGGGACCTACGGCACAGATACGCAGTATTTT. Its translation is CASGTSGTYGTDTQYF.

V and J are TRBV5-4 and TRBJ2-2, with 12 bases aligning to TRBD1. V dropped 3 bases and J dropped 7; count of bases not matched to a gene: 7. The CDR3 totals 16 residues. Germline V CDR1 and CDR2: SGHNT, YYREEE (reference sequence). The CDR3 region is CASSSPGQGAVGELFF. DNA of the CDR3: TGTGCCAGCAGCTCGCCGGGACAGGGGGCGGTCGGGGAGCTGTTTTTT.

This rearrangement joins TRBV10-3 to TRBJ2-2, with D unresolved. Germline lookup yields CDR1 ENHRY and CDR2 SYGVKD. Trimming pared 10 bases from V and 0 bases from J, leaving 15 bases between. The CDR3 is 15 residues long. CDR3 DNA: TGTGCCACCTCGAGTACCCCCACGAACACCGGGGAGCTGTTTTTT. Its translation is CATSSTPTNTGELFF.

The V call is TRBV5-4, the J call TRBJ2-7; D is undetermined. The CDR3 is made up of 13 amino acids. From germline, CDR1 is SGHNT and CDR2 YYREEE (reference sequence). The V end was cut by 7 bases, the J end by 1 base, with 12 bases between. The DNA of the CDR3 is TGTGCCAGCTCTAGACCGGGTTCCTACGAGCAGTACTTC. Its protein product is CASSRPGSYEQYF.

The chain links TRBV13 to TRBJ2-4, with TRBD1 matching 9 bases. V gave up 4 bases and J gave up 7 bases; unmatched junction bases: 2. Germline CDR1 is PRHDT and CDR2 is FYEKMQ (reference sequence). The CDR3 covers 13 residues. The CDR3 sequence is CASSSGQGNIQYF. CDR3 nucleotides: TGTGCCAGCAGCTCAGGACAGGGGAACATTCAGTACTTC.

The rearrangement uses TRBV27 and TRBJ1-2; perhaps TRBD1 as D (5 bases). The CDR3 length is 14 residues. In germline, CDR1 is MNHEY, CDR2 SMNVEV (reference sequence). Between the trimmed V and J ends, which lost 6 bases and 0 bases, there was a span of 11 bases. The DNA for the CDR3 is TGTGCCAGCAGCTTGAGACAGTCTAACTATGGCTACACCTTC. Translating it yields CASSLRQSNYGYTF.

A single count supports this clone. J is TRBJ2-1 and V is TRBV25-1; possibly TRBD2 for D (6 bases). Per the germline V gene, CDR1 is MGHDK and CDR2 is SYGVNS. This CDR3 is built from 17 residues. V was pared by 1 base and J by 4 bases, with 17 bases between. The CDR3 nucleotides are TGTGCCAGCAGTGAATTTAGGAGTAGCGGAGAGTACAATGAGCAGTTCTTC. As protein: CASSEFRSSGEYNEQFF.

This chain uses TRBV2 with TRBJ1-3; D not certain. This CDR3 is built from 13 residues. The germline CDR1 and CDR2 sequences are SNHLY and FYNNEI. The V gene lost 11 bases and the J gene lost 0 bases, with 11 bases spanning the gap. This CDR3 is CALMRSSGNTIYF. CDR3 DNA: TGTGCCCTCATGAGGAGCTCTGGAAACACCATATATTTT.

This clone was recorded once. The genes are TRBV27 and TRBJ1-4; TRBD1 might be the D (5 bases). CDR3 size: 17 residues. V lost 0 bases, J lost 3 bases, and 14 bases lay in between. Per the germline V gene, CDR1 is MNHEY and CDR2 is SMNVEV (reference sequence). CDR3 sequence: CASSLSPATASNEKLFF. The CDR3 bases are TGTGCCAGCAGTTTATCCCCGGCGACAGCCTCTAATGAAAAACTGTTTTTT.

This chain links TRBV11-3 with TRBJ2-3, with D hard to call. The CDR3 consists of 14 residues. Trimming stripped 6 bases from V and 4 bases from J, with 14 bases between. CDR1 is SGHNT and CDR2 is YENEEA in the germline V gene. CDR3 in amino acids: CASSSAVAADTQYF. As DNA, the CDR3 is TGTGCCAGCAGTTCGGCGGTGGCAGCAGATACGCAGTATTTT.

This clone showed up just once. V is TRBV5-1 and J is TRBJ2-7; 11 positions match TRBD1. The CDR3 has 15 residues. Germline assignment: CDR1 SGHRS and CDR2 YFSETQ. Unmatched junction bases numbered 6, after V lost 0 bases and J lost 7 bases. CDR3 sequence: CASSLGGQGEKEQYF. CDR3 DNA: TGCGCCAGCAGCTTGGGGGGACAGGGGGAAAAAGAGCAGTACTTC.

The rearrangement links TRBV14 to TRBJ2-7, with 10 bases that match TRBD2. Germline V gives CDR1 SGHDN, CDR2 FVKESK. CDR3 length: 15 amino acids. After removal of 0 bases from V and 4 bases from J, the junction contained 3 bases not matched to a gene. The CDR3 loop reads CASSQELAGVYEQYF. DNA of the CDR3: TGTGCCAGCAGCCAAGAGCTAGCGGGAGTTTACGAGCAGTACTTC.

The chain couples TRBV2 to TRBJ2-5; the match to TRBD2 covers 8 bases. V was pared by 1 base and J by 3 bases, with 4 bases of the junction left unmatched. The CDR3 runs 15 residues. Germline V gene data show CDR1 as SNHLY and CDR2 as FYNNEI. The CDR3 is CASSEGLANEETQYF. The DNA for the CDR3 is TGTGCCAGCAGTGAAGGACTAGCGAATGAAGAGACCCAGTACTTC. Variable domain in full (rest from reference TRBV2 and TRBJ2-5): EPEVTQTPSHQVTQMGQEVILRCVPISNHLYFYWYRQILGQKVEFLVSFYNNEISEKSEIFDDQFSVERPDGSNFTLKIRSTKLEDSAMYFCASSEGLANEETQYFGPGTRLLVL.

V is TRBV7-2 and J is TRBJ1-5; tentatively, D is TRBD1 (6 bases). The germline V and J ends were trimmed by 5 bases and 0 bases, with 14 bases remaining between them. Per germline, CDR1 SGHTA and CDR2 FQGNSA. CDR3 length: 16 amino acids. The CDR3 is CASSATGLNSNQPQHF. The CDR3, as DNA: TGTGCCAGCAGCGCTACAGGGTTGAATAGCAATCAGCCCCAGCATTTT.

This clone was counted once. This rearrangement joins TRBV28 to TRBJ1-1; D gene uncertain. With 5 bases removed from V and 1 base from J, the gap between germline ends came to 14 bases. The germline V gene has CDR1 MDHEN and CDR2 SYDVKM. This CDR3 comprises 15 residues. The CDR3 sequence is CASSHQAFSNTEAFF. Written as DNA, the CDR3 is TGTGCCAGCAGTCATCAGGCCTTTTCGAACACTGAAGCTTTCTTT.

J is TRBJ1-2 and V is TRBV6-1, with D perhaps matching TRBD1 (6 bases). The length of the CDR3 is 13 residues. The V gene lost 3 bases and the J gene lost 5 bases, with 10 bases spanning the gap. Germline CDR1 MNHNS, CDR2 SASEGT. The CDR3 DNA reads TGTGCCAGCAGTGACGACAGGAATTATGGCTACACCTTC. This codes for CASSDDRNYGYTF.

This rearrangement joins TRBV6-5 to TRBJ1-5, with D hard to call. CDR1 MNHEY and CDR2 SVGAGI come from the germline V gene. The CDR3 has 15 residues. V was cut by 2 bases and J by 4 bases, with 12 bases left in between. As DNA, the CDR3 is TGTGCCAGCAGTTACGGCGGCAACGGAAATCAGCCCCAGCATTTT. It encodes CASSYGGNGNQPQHF.

V usage is TRBV11-2 and J usage is TRBJ2-3; 9 positions match TRBD1. This CDR3 is built from 14 residues. V gave up 5 bases and J gave up 1 base; unmatched junction bases: 1. The germline V gene encodes CDR1 SGHAT and CDR2 FQNNGV. This CDR3 reads CASSRDRGTDTQYF. CDR3 nucleotide sequence: TGTGCCAGCAGCAGGGACAGGGGCACAGATACGCAGTATTTT.

The chain combines TRBV30 with TRBJ1-2; 9 bases are shared with TRBD1. Trimming took 0 bases from V and 4 from J; bases not matched to a gene: 3. This CDR3 is 14 amino acids long. The germline V gene has CDR1 GTSNPN and CDR2 SVGIG (reference sequence). This CDR3 is CAWSVQGASYGYTF. The CDR3 coding sequence is TGTGCCTGGAGTGTACAGGGGGCGAGCTATGGCTACACCTTC.

The V gene is TRBV30, the J gene TRBJ2-7; 7 nucleotides agree with TRBD1. This CDR3 has 15 residues. CDR1 is GTSNPN, CDR2 SVGIG, per germline (reference sequence). J lost 3 bases, V lost 0 bases, and 8 bases had no gene match. CDR3 bases: TGTGCCTGGAGTGTACAGGGGATAACGAACTACGAGCAGTACTTC. It encodes CAWSVQGITNYEQYF. Full variable domain (outside the CDR3, taken from reference TRBV30 and TRBJ2-7): SQTIHQWPATLVQPVGSPLSLECTVEGTSNPNLYWYRQAAGRGLQLLFYSVGIGQISSEVPQNLSASRPQDRQFILSSKKLLLSDSGFYLCAWSVQGITNYEQYFGPGTRLTVT.